The 13 T cell receptor beta chains below all came from one sample that was sequenced in a study of T cell responses to AZD1222 COVID-19 vaccine. Profiling relied on immunoSEQ multiplex PCR, and the TCRdb table lists in-frame clones only, not all of them. The repertoire consists of under 150,000 clones, with around 89% occurring once and the leading ten covering over 9%. The specimen was peripheral blood, collected 28 days after the second AZD1222 dose. The source is an adult who received the AZD1222 COVID-19 vaccine.

The chain combines TRBV6-2 or TRBV6-3 with TRBJ2-1, with 11 bases aligning to TRBD2. CDR3 length equals 18 residues. V shed 3 bases and J 9 bases; nucleotides not matched to a gene: 16. Germline CDR1 reads MNHEY; CDR2 reads SVGEGT. The CDR3 DNA sequence: TGTGCCAGCAGTTATTACCCTCAAAGTAGCGGGGGGGCTTTTGAGCAGTTCTTC. Its protein is CASSYYPQSSGGAFEQFF.

The J gene is TRBJ1-1, the V gene TRBV12-3 or TRBV12-4, with TRBD1 matching over 10 bases. CDR3 length: 13 amino acids. The J segment lost 4 bases and the V segment lost 5 bases, leaving 1 base of the junction unmatched. The CDR3 reads CASSRTGGTEAFF. As DNA, the CDR3 is TGTGCCAGCAGTCGGACAGGGGGCACTGAAGCTTTCTTT.

The CDR3: CASSMNEGGTEAFF. In DNA form, the CDR3 reads TGTGCCAGTAGTATGAATGAAGGGGGGACTGAAGCTTTCTTT. V is TRBV19 and J is TRBJ1-1, with D perhaps matching TRBD1 (6 bases). The CDR3 is 14 amino acids. The V end lost 3 bases, the J end lost 5 bases, and 13 bases lay between the germline ends. Germline loops: CDR1 LNHDA, CDR2 SQIVND (reference sequence).

V and J are TRBV27 and TRBJ1-5; maybe TRBD1 (5 bases). Germline V CDR1 and CDR2: MNHEY, SMNVEV (reference sequence). Trimming removed 2 bases at V and 3 bases at J, with 11 bases between. The CDR3 is 15 residues long. The CDR3 DNA follows: TGTGCCAGCAGTTTAGCCCCAGGGAACAATCAGCCCCAGCATTTT. Translation: CASSLAPGNNQPQHF.

The chain carries TRBV12-3 or TRBV12-4 and TRBJ1-2; D is uncertain. This CDR3 is 13 amino acids long. The germline V and J ends were trimmed by 0 bases and 0 bases, with 2 bases remaining between them. The CDR3 here is CASSLAANYGYTF. Here the CDR3 DNA reads TGTGCCAGCAGTTTAGCTGCTAACTATGGCTACACCTTC.

The CDR3 sequence: CAWSVWGGLERPEQFF. The CDR3 DNA follows: TGTGCCTGGAGTGTATGGGGGGGCCTAGAACGCCCCGAGCAGTTCTTC. This rearrangement joins TRBV30 to TRBJ2-1; weak D call: TRBD2 (7 bases). The CDR3 runs 16 residues. Germline V gives CDR1 GTSNPN, CDR2 SVGIG (reference sequence). Trimming cost V 0 bases and J 10 bases, with 22 bases left between them. The full variable domain, rest sourced from reference TRBV30 and TRBJ2-1, is SQTIHQWPATLVQPVGSPLSLECTVEGTSNPNLYWYRQAAGRGLQLLFYSVGIGQISSEVPQNLSASRPQDRQFILSSKKLLLSDSGFYLCAWSVWGGLERPEQFFGPGTRLTVL.

This chain joins TRBV6-5 and TRBJ1-1; TRBD1 matches at 11 bases. The CDR3 covers 13 residues. V lost 7 bases to trimming and J lost 5 bases; unmatched junction nucleotides: 3. CDR1 is MNHEY, CDR2 SVGAGI, per germline. Here the CDR3 DNA reads TGTGCCAGCACGGGACAGGGGGGGACTGAAGCTTTCTTT. Translating it yields CASTGQGGTEAFF.

The J gene is TRBJ1-1, the V gene TRBV27; 9 bases map to TRBD1. Trimming removed 9 bases from V and 12 bases from J; junction bases left unmatched: 5. Germline assignment: CDR1 MNHEY and CDR2 SMNVEV (reference sequence). This CDR3 has 10 residues. This chain's CDR3 is CARGTGKTFF. The CDR3, as DNA: TGTGCCAGGGGGACAGGGAAGACTTTCTTT.

J is TRBJ2-1 and V is TRBV2, with TRBD2 matching 9 bases. This CDR3 region has 15 residues. Germline values: CDR1 SNHLY, CDR2 FYNNEI. V lost 3 bases, J lost 6 bases, and 6 bases stayed unmatched. The CDR3 sequence is CASSDLAGVPNEQFF. The CDR3 bases are TGTGCCAGCAGTGATTTAGCGGGAGTTCCCAATGAGCAGTTCTTC.

The chain uses TRBV2 and TRBJ1-1; D remains ambiguous. The V end lost 1 base, the J end lost 1 base, and 10 bases lay between the germline ends. The CDR3 has 15 residues. Germline V gene sequence: CDR1 SNHLY, CDR2 FYNNEI. CDR3 DNA sequence: TGTGCCAGCAGTGAAGGACGGCGCGAGAACACTGAAGCTTTCTTT. Its translation is CASSEGRRENTEAFF.

This chain uses TRBV7-6 with TRBJ2-3; TRBD2 aligns across 9 bases. The V and J ends lost 1 base and 2 bases, in that order; junction bases with no gene match: 4. The CDR3 consists of 16 residues. Germline lookup yields CDR1 SGHVS and CDR2 FNYEAQ. CDR3 loop: CASSLGLAGYTDTQYF. The CDR3 region has the DNA TGTGCCAGCAGCTTAGGCCTAGCGGGGTACACAGATACGCAGTATTTT.

The rearrangement uses TRBV7-2 and TRBJ2-3, with a tentative D call TRBD1 (5 bases). Germline CDR1 and CDR2: SGHTA and FQGNSA. V was pared by 1 base and J by 4 bases, with 12 bases between. The CDR3 has 15 residues. The CDR3 loop is CASSLVGSRADTQYF. CDR3 nucleotide sequence: TGTGCCAGCAGCTTAGTCGGGTCCAGGGCAGATACGCAGTATTTT.

The V and J genes are TRBV12-5 and TRBJ1-6; TRBD1 matches at 7 bases. CDR1 is LGHNT and CDR2 is FRNRAP in the germline V gene. The V gene end was trimmed by 4 bases and the J gene end by 0 bases; junction bases not matched to a gene: 3. CDR3 length equals 16 residues. The CDR3 loop is CASGSGQSSYNSPLHF. The CDR3 nucleotides read TGTGCTAGTGGTTCGGGACAGAGCTCCTATAATTCACCCCTCCACTTT. The variable domain in full, with the rest retrieved from reference TRBV12-5 and TRBJ1-6, is DARVTQTPRHKVTEMGQEVTMRCQPILGHNTVFWYRQTMMQGLELLAYFRNRAPLDDSGMPKDRFSAEMPDATLATLKIQPSEPRDSAVYFCASGSGQSSYNSPLHFGNGTRLTVT.